This T cell receptor beta chain was retrieved from a study of cytomegalovirus exposure and HLA in healthy donors. The study's findings and limits: 15,000 to 20,000 TCR beta sequences were associated with HLA alleles at 0.05 false discovery rate in a later analysis.

The PCR made use of 60 Vbeta and 13 Jbeta primers. Clones were read by immunoSEQ multiplex PCR, and TCRdb kept only the in-frame ones, dropping some. The sample lists approximately 110,000 clones, approximately 70% occurring once. This clone was seen more than once but under ten times. Its target is not known. The CDR3 totals 12 residues. Germline lookup yields CDR1 SGHDT and CDR2 YYEEEE. Between the trimmed V and J ends, which lost 5 bases and 5 bases, there was a span of 10 bases. The sample taken for sequencing was PBMCs. This rearrangement joins TRBV5-6 to TRBJ1-1; no clear D. The source is a woman in her 30s in good health and CMV-seronegative. CDR3 nucleotide sequence: TGTGCCAGCAGGGAGCGGGAGACTGAAGCTTTCTTT. It specifies CASRERETEAFF.